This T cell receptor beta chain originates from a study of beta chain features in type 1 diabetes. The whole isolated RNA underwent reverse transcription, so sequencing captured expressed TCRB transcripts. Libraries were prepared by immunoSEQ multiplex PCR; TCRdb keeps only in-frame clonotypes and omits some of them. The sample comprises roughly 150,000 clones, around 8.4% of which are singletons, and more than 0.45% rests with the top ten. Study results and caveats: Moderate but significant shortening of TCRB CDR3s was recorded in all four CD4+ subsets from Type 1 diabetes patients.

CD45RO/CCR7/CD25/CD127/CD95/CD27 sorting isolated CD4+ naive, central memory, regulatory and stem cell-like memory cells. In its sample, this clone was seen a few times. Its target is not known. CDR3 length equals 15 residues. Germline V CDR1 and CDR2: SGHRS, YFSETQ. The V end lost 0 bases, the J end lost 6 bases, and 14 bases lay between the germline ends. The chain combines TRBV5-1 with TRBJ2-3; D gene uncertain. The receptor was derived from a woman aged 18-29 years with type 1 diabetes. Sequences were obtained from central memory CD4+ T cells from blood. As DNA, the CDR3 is TGCGCCAGCAGCTTGGCCCAGCCCTACGGGGATACGCAGTATTTT. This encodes CASSLAQPYGDTQYF.